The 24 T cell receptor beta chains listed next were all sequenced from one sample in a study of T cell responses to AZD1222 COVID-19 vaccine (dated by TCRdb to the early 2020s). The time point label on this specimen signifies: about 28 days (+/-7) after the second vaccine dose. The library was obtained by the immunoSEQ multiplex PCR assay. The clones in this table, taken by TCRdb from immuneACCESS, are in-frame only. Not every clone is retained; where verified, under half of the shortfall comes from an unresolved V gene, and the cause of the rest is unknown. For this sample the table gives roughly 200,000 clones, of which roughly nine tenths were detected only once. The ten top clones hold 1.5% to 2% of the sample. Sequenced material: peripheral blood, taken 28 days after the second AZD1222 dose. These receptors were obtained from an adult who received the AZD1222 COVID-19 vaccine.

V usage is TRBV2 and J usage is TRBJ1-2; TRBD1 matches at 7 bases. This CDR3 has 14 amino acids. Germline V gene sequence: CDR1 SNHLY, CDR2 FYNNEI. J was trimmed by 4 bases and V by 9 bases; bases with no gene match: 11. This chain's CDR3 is CARGPGGDSYGYTF. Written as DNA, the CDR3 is TGTGCCAGAGGCCCCGGGGGGGACAGCTATGGCTACACCTTC. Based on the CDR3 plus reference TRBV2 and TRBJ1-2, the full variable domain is EPEVTQTPSHQVTQMGQEVILRCVPISNHLYFYWYRQILGQKVEFLVSFYNNEISEKSEIFDDQFSVERPDGSNFTLKIRSTKLEDSAMYFCARGPGGDSYGYTFGSGTRLTVV.

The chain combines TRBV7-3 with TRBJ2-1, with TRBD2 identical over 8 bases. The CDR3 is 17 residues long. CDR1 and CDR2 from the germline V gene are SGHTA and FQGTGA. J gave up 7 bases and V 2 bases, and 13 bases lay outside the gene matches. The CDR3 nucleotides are TGTGCCAGCAGCTTAGGAGTAGCGGGAAGCCTTTGGAATGAGCAGTTCTTC. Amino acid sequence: CASSLGVAGSLWNEQFF.

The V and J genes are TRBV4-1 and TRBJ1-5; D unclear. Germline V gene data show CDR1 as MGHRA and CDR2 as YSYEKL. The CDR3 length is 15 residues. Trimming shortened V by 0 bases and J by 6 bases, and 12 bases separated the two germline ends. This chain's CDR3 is CASSQDLGRSQPQHF. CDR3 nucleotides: TGCGCCAGCAGCCAAGATCTAGGCCGGAGTCAGCCCCAGCATTTT.

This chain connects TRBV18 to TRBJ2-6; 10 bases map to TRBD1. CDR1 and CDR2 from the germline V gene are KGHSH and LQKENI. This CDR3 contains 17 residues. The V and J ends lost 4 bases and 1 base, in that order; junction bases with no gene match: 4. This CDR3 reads CASSRDRGLSGANVLTF. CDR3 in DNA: TGTGCCAGCTCACGAGACAGGGGGCTTTCTGGGGCCAACGTCCTGACTTTC.

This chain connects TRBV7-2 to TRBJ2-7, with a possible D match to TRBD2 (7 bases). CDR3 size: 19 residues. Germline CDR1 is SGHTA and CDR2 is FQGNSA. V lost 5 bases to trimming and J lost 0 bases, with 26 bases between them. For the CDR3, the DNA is TGTGCCAGCAGCCCTCTTGGGTCCCGCTTGCGGGGGCACTCCTACGAGCAGTACTTC. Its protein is CASSPLGSRLRGHSYEQYF.

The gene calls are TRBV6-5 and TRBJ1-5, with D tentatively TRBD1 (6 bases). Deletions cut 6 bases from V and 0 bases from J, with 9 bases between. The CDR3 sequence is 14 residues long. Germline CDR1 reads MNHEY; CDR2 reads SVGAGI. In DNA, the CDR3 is TGTGCCAGCAGCCCGGACAGTAGCAATCAGCCCCAGCATTTT. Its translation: CASSPDSSNQPQHF.

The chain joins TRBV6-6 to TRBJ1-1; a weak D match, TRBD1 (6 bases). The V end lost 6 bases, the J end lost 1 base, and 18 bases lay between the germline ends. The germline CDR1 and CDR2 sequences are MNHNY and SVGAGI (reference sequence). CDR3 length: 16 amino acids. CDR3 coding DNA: TGTGCCAGCAGCCGAACTACCGGGACAAAGAACACTGAAGCTTTCTTT. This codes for CASSRTTGTKNTEAFF.

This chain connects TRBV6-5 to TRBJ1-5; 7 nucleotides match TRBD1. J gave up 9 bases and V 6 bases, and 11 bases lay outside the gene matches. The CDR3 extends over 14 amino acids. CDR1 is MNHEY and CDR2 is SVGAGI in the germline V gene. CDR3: CASSLDRASGPQHF. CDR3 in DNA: TGTGCCAGCAGCTTAGACAGGGCCTCGGGGCCCCAGCATTTT.

The CDR3: CASSPAAGWNEQFF. In DNA, the CDR3 is TGTGCCAGCTCGCCGGCTGCGGGGTGGAATGAGCAGTTCTTC. This chain connects TRBV18 to TRBJ2-1, with a tentative D call TRBD2 (6 bases). The V end lost 6 bases, the J end lost 7 bases, and 16 bases lay between the germline ends. The V gene's germline CDR1 is KGHSH and CDR2 LQKENI. The CDR3 consists of 14 residues.

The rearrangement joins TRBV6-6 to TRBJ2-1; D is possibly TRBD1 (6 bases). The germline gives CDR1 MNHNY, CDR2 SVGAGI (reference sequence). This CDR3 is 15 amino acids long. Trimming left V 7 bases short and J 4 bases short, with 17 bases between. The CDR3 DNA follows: TGTGCCAGCACCAAAGGGGGAAGTTCATACAATGAGCAGTTCTTC. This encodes CASTKGGSSYNEQFF.

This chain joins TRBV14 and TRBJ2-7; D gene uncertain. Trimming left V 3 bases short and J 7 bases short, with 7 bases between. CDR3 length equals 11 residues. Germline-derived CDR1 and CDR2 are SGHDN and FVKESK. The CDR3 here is CASSHQTEQYF. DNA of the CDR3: TGTGCCAGCAGCCACCAAACGGAGCAGTACTTC. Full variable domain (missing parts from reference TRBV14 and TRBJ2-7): EAGVTQFPSHSVIEKGQTVTLRCDPISGHDNLYWYRRVMGKEIKFLLHFVKESKQDESGMPNNRFLAERTGGTYSTLKVQPAELEDSGVYFCASSHQTEQYFGPGTRLTVT.

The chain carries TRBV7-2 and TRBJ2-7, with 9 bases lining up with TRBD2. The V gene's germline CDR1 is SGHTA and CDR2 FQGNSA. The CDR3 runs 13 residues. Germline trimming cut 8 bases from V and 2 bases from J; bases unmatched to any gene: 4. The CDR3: CASASGTAYEQYF. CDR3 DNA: TGTGCCAGCGCTAGCGGGACAGCCTACGAGCAGTACTTC.

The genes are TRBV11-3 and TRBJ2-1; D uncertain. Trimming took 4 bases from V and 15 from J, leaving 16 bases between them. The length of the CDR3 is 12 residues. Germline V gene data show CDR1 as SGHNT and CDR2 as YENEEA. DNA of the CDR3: TGTGCCAGCAGCTCGGACCTCTCGAGCCTGTTCTTC. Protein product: CASSSDLSSLFF.

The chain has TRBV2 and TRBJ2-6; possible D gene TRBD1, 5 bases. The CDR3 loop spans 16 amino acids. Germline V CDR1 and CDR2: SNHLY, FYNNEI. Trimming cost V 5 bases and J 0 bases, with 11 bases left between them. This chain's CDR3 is CASSRRQTSGANVLTF. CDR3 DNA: TGTGCCAGCAGTCGAAGACAGACCTCTGGGGCCAACGTCCTGACTTTC.

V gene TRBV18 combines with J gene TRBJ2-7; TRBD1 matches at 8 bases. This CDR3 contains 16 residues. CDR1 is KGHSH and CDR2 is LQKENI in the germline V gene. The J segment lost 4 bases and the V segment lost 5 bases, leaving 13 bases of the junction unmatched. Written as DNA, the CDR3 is TGTGCCAGCTCAGCCGGAACCGGGACAGGATCATACGAGCAGTACTTC. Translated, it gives CASSAGTGTGSYEQYF.

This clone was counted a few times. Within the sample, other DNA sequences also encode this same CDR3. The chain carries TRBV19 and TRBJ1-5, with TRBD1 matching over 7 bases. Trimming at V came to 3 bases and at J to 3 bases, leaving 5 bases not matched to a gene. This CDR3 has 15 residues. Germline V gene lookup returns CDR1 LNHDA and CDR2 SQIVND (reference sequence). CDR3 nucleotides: TGTGCCAGTAGTATTCGGACAGGACCCAATCAGCCCCAGCATTTT. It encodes CASSIRTGPNQPQHF.

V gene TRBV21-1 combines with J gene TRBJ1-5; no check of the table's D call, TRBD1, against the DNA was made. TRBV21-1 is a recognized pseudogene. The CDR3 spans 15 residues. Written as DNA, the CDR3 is TGTGCCAGCAGCGGCCGGGACAGGGGCAATCAGCCCCAGCATTTT. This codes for CASSGRDRGNQPQHF.

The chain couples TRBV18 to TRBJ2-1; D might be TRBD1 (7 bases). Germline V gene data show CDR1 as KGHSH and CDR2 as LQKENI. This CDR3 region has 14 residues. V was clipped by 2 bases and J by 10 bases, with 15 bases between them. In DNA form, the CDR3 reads TGTGCCAGCTCACCAAAGGGGGCTAGCGACGAGCAGTTCTTC. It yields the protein CASSPKGASDEQFF.

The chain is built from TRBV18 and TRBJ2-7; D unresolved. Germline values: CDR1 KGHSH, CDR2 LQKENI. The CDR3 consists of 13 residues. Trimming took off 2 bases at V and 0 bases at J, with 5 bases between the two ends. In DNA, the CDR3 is TGTGCCAGCTCACCAGTAAGCTCCTACGAGCAGTACTTC. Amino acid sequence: CASSPVSSYEQYF. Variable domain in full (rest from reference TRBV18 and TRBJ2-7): NAGVMQNPRHLVRRRGQEARLRCSPMKGHSHVYWYRQLPEEGLKFMVYLQKENIIDESGMPKERFSAEFPKEGPSILRIQQVVRGDSAAYFCASSPVSSYEQYFGPGTRLTVT.

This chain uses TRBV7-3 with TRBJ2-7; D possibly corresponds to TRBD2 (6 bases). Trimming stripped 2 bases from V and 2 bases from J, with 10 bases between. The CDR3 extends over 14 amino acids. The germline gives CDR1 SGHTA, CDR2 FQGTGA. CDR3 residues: CASSLDGSPYEQYF. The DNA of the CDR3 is TGTGCCAGCAGCTTAGACGGGAGCCCCTACGAGCAGTACTTC.

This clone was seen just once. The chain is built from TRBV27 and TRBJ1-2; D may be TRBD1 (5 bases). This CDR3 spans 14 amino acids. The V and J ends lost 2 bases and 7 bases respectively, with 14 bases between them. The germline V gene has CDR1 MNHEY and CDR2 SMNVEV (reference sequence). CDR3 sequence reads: CASSLNRLSGGYTF. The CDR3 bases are TGTGCCAGCAGTTTAAACAGGCTTTCGGGTGGCTACACCTTC.

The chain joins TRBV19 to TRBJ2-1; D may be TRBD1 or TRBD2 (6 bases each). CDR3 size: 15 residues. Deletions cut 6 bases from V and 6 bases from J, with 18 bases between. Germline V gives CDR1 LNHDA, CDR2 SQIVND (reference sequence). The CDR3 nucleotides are TGTGCCAGTAGCAAGGGGGGAGAAAGGGGCAATGAGCAGTTCTTC. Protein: CASSKGGERGNEQFF.

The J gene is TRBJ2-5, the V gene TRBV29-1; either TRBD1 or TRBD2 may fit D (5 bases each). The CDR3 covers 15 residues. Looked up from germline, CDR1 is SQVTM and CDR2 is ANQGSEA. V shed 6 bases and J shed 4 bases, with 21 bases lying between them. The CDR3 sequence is CSVGQGRGSGETQYF. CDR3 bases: TGCAGCGTGGGGCAGGGACGGGGTAGTGGAGAGACCCAGTACTTC. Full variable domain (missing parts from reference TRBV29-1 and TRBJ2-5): SAVISQKPSRDICQRGTSLTIQCQVDSQVTMMFWYRQQPGQSLTLIATANQGSEATYESGFVIDKFPISRPNLTFSTLTVSNMSPEDSSIYLCSVGQGRGSGETQYFGPGTRLLVL.

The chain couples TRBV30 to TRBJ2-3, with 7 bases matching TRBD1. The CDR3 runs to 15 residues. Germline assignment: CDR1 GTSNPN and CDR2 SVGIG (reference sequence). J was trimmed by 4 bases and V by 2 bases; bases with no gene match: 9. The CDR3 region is CAWSRQGGWADTQYF. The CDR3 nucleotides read TGTGCCTGGAGTCGACAGGGTGGGTGGGCAGATACGCAGTATTTT. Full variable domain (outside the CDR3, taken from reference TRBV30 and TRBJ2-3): SQTIHQWPATLVQPVGSPLSLECTVEGTSNPNLYWYRQAAGRGLQLLFYSVGIGQISSEVPQNLSASRPQDRQFILSSKKLLLSDSGFYLCAWSRQGGWADTQYFGPGTRLTVL.